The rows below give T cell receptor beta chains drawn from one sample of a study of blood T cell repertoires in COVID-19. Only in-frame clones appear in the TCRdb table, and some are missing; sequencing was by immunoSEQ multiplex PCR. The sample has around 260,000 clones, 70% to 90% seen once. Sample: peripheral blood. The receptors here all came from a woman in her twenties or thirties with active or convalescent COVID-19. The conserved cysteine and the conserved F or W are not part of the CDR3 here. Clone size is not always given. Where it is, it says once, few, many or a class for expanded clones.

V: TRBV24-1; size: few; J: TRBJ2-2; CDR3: ATGVGTGELF
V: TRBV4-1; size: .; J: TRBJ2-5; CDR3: ASSPLTQGTSRETQY
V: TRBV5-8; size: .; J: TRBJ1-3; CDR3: ASSHPDGQELNTIY
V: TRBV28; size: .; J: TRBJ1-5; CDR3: ASSSFQRTGSQPQH
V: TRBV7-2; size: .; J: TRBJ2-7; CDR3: ASSLAKAPGYEQY
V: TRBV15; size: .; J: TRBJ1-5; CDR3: ATSRGPTSNQPQH
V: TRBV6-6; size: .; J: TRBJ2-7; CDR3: ASTHGTTYEQY
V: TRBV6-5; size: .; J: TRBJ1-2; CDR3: ASIRGAGGLYGYT
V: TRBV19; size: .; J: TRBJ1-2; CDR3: ASSIVGQGAHYGYT
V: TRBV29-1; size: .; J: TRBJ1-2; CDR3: SVSVVTVEGYT
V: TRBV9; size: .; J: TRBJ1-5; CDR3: ASSPRPGAADQPQH
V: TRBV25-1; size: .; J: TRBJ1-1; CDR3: ASSGSGPNTEAF
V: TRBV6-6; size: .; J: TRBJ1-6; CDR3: ASSYSNAVNSPLH
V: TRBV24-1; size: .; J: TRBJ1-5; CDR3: ATSPTRAGTHQPQH